These 32 T cell receptor beta chains came from one sample sequenced in a study of metastatic and nonmetastatic thyroid tumors. Ahead of thyroid surgery, no patient had received treatment of any kind. With MiXCR, TCRdb called clones anew from the PCR reads. The table lists some 15,000 clones, roughly 12% of them singletons, with under 30% in the top ten. The sequenced sample was blood. These receptors all stem from a female donor with papillary thyroid cancer or a benign thyroid nodule (not recorded which). Some clones in this sample may be carry-over from other donors' samples.

This clone was detected ten times or more. The genes are TRBV15 and TRBJ1-1; 7 positions match TRBD1. The J segment lost 0 bases and the V segment lost 5 bases, leaving 3 bases of the junction unmatched. Germline V CDR1 and CDR2: LNHNV, YYDKDF (reference sequence). The CDR3 runs to 14 residues. For the CDR3, the DNA is TGTGCCACCAGCGCGACAGGGCTGAACACTGAAGCTTTCTTT. This translates into CATSATGLNTEAFF.

Here the CDR3 reads CASSPTGGAYGYTF. In nucleotides, the CDR3 is TGTGCCAGCAGTCCAACAGGGGGAGCCTATGGCTACACCTTC. The chain combines TRBV12-3 or TRBV12-4 with TRBJ1-2, with 8 nucleotides matching TRBD1. V gave up 5 bases and J gave up 4 bases; unmatched junction bases: 6. The CDR3 runs to 14 residues.

About this clone itself: Mismatch with germline at one junction end may stem from a read error. This chain links TRBV12-3 or TRBV12-4 with TRBJ2-2; possible D gene TRBD2, 5 bases. CDR3 length: 15 amino acids. The CDR3 sequence is CASSFGQRNTWELFF. The CDR3 coding sequence is TGTGCCAGCAGTTTCGGGCAGAGGAACACCTGGGAGCTATTTTTT.

This clone was detected ten times or more. The chain is built from TRBV29-1 and TRBJ2-5, with D tentatively TRBD2 (5 bases). The germline CDR1 and CDR2 sequences are SQVTM and ANQGSEA. Trimming pared 6 bases from V and 7 bases from J, leaving 21 bases between. The CDR3 runs to 14 residues. CDR3: CSVERSLATGTQYF. The CDR3 DNA follows: TGCAGCGTCGAGAGAAGTTTAGCGACTGGGACCCAGTACTTC.

This clone was found many times. The CDR3 carries no conserved terminal phenylalanine or tryptophan, so it likely arises from a read error. This sequence joins TRBV12-3 or TRBV12-4 and TRBJ1-2; D gene unclear. V gave up 3 bases and J gave up 4 bases, with 15 bases separating them. This CDR3 has 15 residues. CDR3 residues: CASSLRRREGYGYTL. Here the CDR3 DNA reads TGTGCCAGCAGTTTGAGGCGGAGGGAGGGCTATGGCTACACCCTC.

The V gene is TRBV6-5, the J gene TRBJ2-7, with TRBD1 as a possible D gene (6 bases). There are 14 residues in the CDR3. The germline gives CDR1 MNHEY, CDR2 SVGAGI. V was pared by 2 bases and J by 3 bases, with 11 bases between. The CDR3 DNA is TGTGCCAGCAGTTACGGGACATGGGGCTACGAGCAGTACTTC. Its protein is CASSYGTWGYEQYF.

This clone has a count of ten or more. The V and J genes are TRBV24-1 and TRBJ2-5, with D perhaps matching TRBD1 or TRBD2 (5 bases each). The CDR3 contains 18 residues. Trimming took 3 bases from V and 7 from J, leaving 26 bases between them. CDR1 KGHDR and CDR2 SFDVKD come from the germline V gene. The CDR3 spells CATSDPKRSGLRGLTQYF. The CDR3 nucleotides are TGTGCCACCAGTGATCCGAAACGCTCGGGCCTGAGGGGTTTGACCCAGTACTTC.

The rearrangement joins TRBV14 to TRBJ2-1; D possibly corresponds to TRBD2 (5 bases). CDR3 length: 12 residues. The germline gives CDR1 SGHDN, CDR2 FVKESK. V lost 4 bases and J lost 10, with 11 bases in between. The CDR3 sequence is CASSPFGLEQFF. CDR3 bases: TGTGCCAGCAGCCCCTTTGGACTCGAGCAGTTCTTC.

This chain uses TRBV27 with TRBJ2-1; 7 bases map to TRBD2. Germline assignment: CDR1 MNHEY and CDR2 SMNVEV (reference sequence). CDR3 length equals 12 residues. J was trimmed by 9 bases and V by 4 bases; bases with no gene match: 3. CDR3 amino acids: CASSSSGAEQFF. CDR3 nucleotides: TGTGCCAGCAGTTCTAGCGGAGCTGAGCAGTTCTTC.

This chain joins TRBV6-5 and TRBJ2-7, with D perhaps matching TRBD2 (5 bases). Germline V gene sequence: CDR1 MNHEY, CDR2 SVGAGI. V was shortened by 1 base and J by 2 bases, with 9 bases between the two germline ends. The CDR3 spans 14 residues. CDR3 nucleotides: TGTGCCAGCAGTTACTTGGTCGGGGCCTACGAGCAGTACTTC. It translates to CASSYLVGAYEQYF.

The sample holds many counts of this clone. J is TRBJ1-3 and V is TRBV11-2; D not certain. The CDR3 totals 14 residues. V lost 6 bases, J lost 4 bases, and 13 bases lay in between. Germline V gives CDR1 SGHAT, CDR2 FQNNGV. CDR3 amino acids: CASRAVAAGNTIYF. The DNA of the CDR3 is TGTGCCAGCAGGGCTGTCGCAGCCGGAAACACCATATATTTT. Looking up the rest from reference TRBV11-2 and TRBJ1-3 gives the full variable domain: EAGVAQSPRYKIIEKRQSVAFWCNPISGHATLYWYQQILGQGPKLLIQFQNNGVVDDSQLPKDRFSAERLKGVDSTLKIQPAKLEDSAVYLCASRAVAAGNTIYFGEGSWLTVV.

This clone has a count of ten or more. This chain joins TRBV27 and TRBJ2-3; D remains ambiguous. V shed 1 base and J shed 6 bases, with 8 bases lying between them. The CDR3 totals 13 residues. The germline V gene has CDR1 MNHEY and CDR2 SMNVEV (reference sequence). The CDR3 loop is CASSLWHTDTQYF. The CDR3 region has the DNA TGTGCCAGCAGTTTATGGCATACCGATACGCAGTATTTT.

This clone came up many times. The chain has TRBV19 and TRBJ1-1, with D possibly TRBD1 on 5 matching bases. Trimming took 5 bases from V and 10 from J, leaving 29 bases between them. The CDR3 sequence is 17 residues long. Germline V lookup: CDR1 LNHDA, CDR2 SQIVND (reference sequence). CDR3 region: CASSGGTVVDRWSGAFF. CDR3 in DNA: TGTGCCAGTAGTGGCGGGACTGTTGTGGACCGGTGGAGCGGAGCTTTCTTT. Drawing the rest from reference TRBV19 and TRBJ1-1, the complete variable domain is DGGITQSPKYLFRKEGQNVTLSCEQNLNHDAMYWYRQDPGQGLRLIYYSQIVNDFQKGDIAEGYSVSREKKESFPLTVTSAQKNPTAFYLCASSGGTVVDRWSGAFFGQGTRLTVV.

This chain links TRBV6-2 or TRBV6-3 with TRBJ1-5; TRBD1 matches 8 bases. CDR1 is MNHEY, CDR2 SVGEGT, per germline. The ends lost 6 bases at V and 9 bases at J; junction bases unmatched: 10. This CDR3 region has 14 residues. The CDR3 region is CASSLGQAGRPQHF. CDR3 DNA: TGTGCCAGCAGCTTGGGACAGGCAGGTCGGCCCCAGCATTTT.

This clone was recorded at least ten times. V usage is TRBV29-1 and J usage is TRBJ2-3, with D tentatively TRBD1 (5 bases). The CDR3 runs to 12 residues. V was shortened by 5 bases and J by 4 bases, with 10 bases between the two germline ends. Germline V gives CDR1 SQVTM, CDR2 ANQGSEA. This chain's CDR3 is CSVRRGSDTQYF. CDR3 DNA sequence: TGCAGCGTTCGAAGGGGATCAGATACGCAGTATTTT.

In this sample, this clone turned up many times. This chain joins TRBV7-2 and TRBJ1-5; a weak D match, TRBD1 (6 bases). Germline lookup yields CDR1 SGHTA and CDR2 FQGNSA. CDR3 length: 16 amino acids. V lost 0 bases and J lost 6, with 15 bases in between. CDR3 region: CASSLAAGERGQPQHF. The CDR3 coding sequence is TGTGCCAGCAGCTTAGCGGCAGGGGAAAGGGGTCAGCCCCAGCATTTT.

This clone was seen more than once but under ten times. V gene TRBV6-1 combines with J gene TRBJ1-2; D is unclear. This CDR3 comprises 14 residues. The germline V and J ends were trimmed by 3 bases and 5 bases, with 13 bases remaining between them. Germline CDR1 reads MNHNS; CDR2 reads SASEGT. CDR3 DNA: TGTGCCAGCAGTGAGAGCATATCCGGGTATGGCTACACCTTC. The encoded protein is CASSESISGYGYTF.

A few counts support this clone. A much larger clone differs from this one at a single base, so this may be a read error. V and J are TRBV5-6 and TRBJ1-5; maybe TRBD1 (6 bases). CDR1 is SGHDT and CDR2 is YYEEEE in the germline V gene. Trimming pared 6 bases from V and 6 bases from J, leaving 19 bases between. The CDR3 is 15 residues long. CDR3 coding DNA: TGTGCCAGCATCCCCCAGGGGCAGGGGCCTCAGCCCCAGCATTTT. Translated: CASIPQGQGPQPQHF. Variable domain in full (rest from reference TRBV5-6 and TRBJ1-5): DAGVTQSPTHLIKTRGQQVTLRCSPKSGHDTVSWYQQALGQGPQFIFQYYEEEERQRGNFPDRFSGHQFPNYSSELNVNALLLGDSALYLCASIPQGQGPQPQHFGDGTRLSIL.

Of note for this clone: This may be a read error, as it is one base from a much larger clone. The V and J genes are TRBV30 and TRBJ1-5; 7 nucleotides line up with TRBD1. V gave up 7 bases and J gave up 4 bases; unmatched junction bases: 7. Germline values: CDR1 GTSNPN, CDR2 SVGIG (reference sequence). This CDR3 is built from 13 residues. CDR3 nucleotide sequence: TGTGCCTCCCCGGACAGGACGAATCAGCCCCAGCATTTT. Protein product: CASPDRTNQPQHF.

As regards this clone: Other DNA sequences in this specimen translate into the identical CDR3. CDR3 protein: CASSPGTGGPGELFF. Written as DNA, the CDR3 is TGCGCCAGCAGTCCCGGGACAGGGGGACCAGGGGAGCTGTTTTTT. The chain employs TRBV5-1 and TRBJ2-2; 11 bases map to TRBD1. This CDR3 has 15 residues. Germline V CDR1 and CDR2: SGHRS, YFSETQ. Trimming took 5 bases from V and 8 from J; bases not matched to a gene: 8.

The table lists this clone with a few counts. The chain has TRBV6-2 or TRBV6-3 and TRBJ2-7; 11 nucleotides line up with TRBD2. The V segment lost 1 base and the J segment 5 bases; nucleotides outside the gene matches: 4. CDR3 length: 15 amino acids. Germline V gene sequence: CDR1 MNHEY, CDR2 SVGEGT. CDR3 coding DNA: TGTGCCAGCAGTTACTTAGCGGGAGGGTTGGACGAGCAGTACTTC. Its protein product is CASSYLAGGLDEQYF.

This clone was seen only a few times. The chain couples TRBV19 to TRBJ2-5; no definite D call. V shed 3 bases and J shed 0 bases, with 11 bases lying between them. The CDR3 length is 15 residues. The V gene's germline CDR1 is LNHDA and CDR2 SQIVND (reference sequence). CDR3 sequence reads: CASSIARSHQETQYF. The CDR3, as DNA: TGTGCCAGTAGTATTGCCAGGAGCCACCAAGAGACCCAGTACTTC. Drawing the rest from reference TRBV19 and TRBJ2-5, the complete variable domain is DGGITQSPKYLFRKEGQNVTLSCEQNLNHDAMYWYRQDPGQGLRLIYYSQIVNDFQKGDIAEGYSVSREKKESFPLTVTSAQKNPTAFYLCASSIARSHQETQYFGPGTRLLVL.

This clone was seen repeatedly, ten times or more. The DNA of the CDR3 is TGTGCCAGCAGCTTAGTGGGCGGGAGCTACAATGAGCAGTTCTTC. Translated, it gives CASSLVGGSYNEQFF. The rearrangement uses TRBV7-8 and TRBJ2-1; 7 nucleotides match TRBD2. The CDR3 runs to 15 residues. Unmatched junction bases numbered 3, after V lost 1 base and J lost 3 bases. Per the germline V gene, CDR1 is SGHVS and CDR2 is FQNEAQ.

This clone has a count of ten or more. V is TRBV18 and J is TRBJ1-4; possibly TRBD1 for D (5 bases). Germline CDR1 KGHSH, CDR2 LQKENI. The CDR3 is 18 residues long. Trimming left V 3 bases short and J 0 bases short, with 17 bases between. CDR3 residues: CASSPGRGRGSTNEKLFF. In DNA form, the CDR3 reads TGTGCCAGCTCACCGGGTAGGGGAAGAGGGTCAACTAATGAAAAACTGTTTTTT.

This clone was picked up many times. The chain links TRBV18 to TRBJ2-7, with 11 nucleotides matching TRBD2. This CDR3 is 15 amino acids long. Trimming took 4 bases from V and 0 from J; bases not matched to a gene: 2. Looked up from germline, CDR1 is KGHSH and CDR2 is LQKENI. The DNA of the CDR3 is TGTGCCAGCTCACGAACTAGCGGGAGCTCCTACGAGCAGTACTTC. Amino acid sequence: CASSRTSGSSYEQYF.

At least ten counts were recorded for this clone. V is TRBV3-1 and J is TRBJ1-2; D is possibly TRBD1 (5 bases). This CDR3 has 15 amino acids. Germline lookup yields CDR1 LGHDT and CDR2 YNNKEL (reference sequence). Trimming left V 1 base short and J 4 bases short, with 13 bases between. The CDR3 is CASSQAGRQTYGYTF. CDR3 bases: TGTGCCAGCAGCCAAGCGGGAAGACAGACCTATGGCTACACCTTC.

This clone is categorized as medium-sized. J is TRBJ2-3 and V is TRBV6-1, with TRBD1 matching over 8 bases. The CDR3 is 16 residues long. CDR1 is MNHNS, CDR2 SASEGT, per germline. Trimming at V came to 5 bases and at J to 7 bases, leaving 14 bases not matched to a gene. CDR3 coding DNA: TGTGCCAGCAGTCACCCGGTAGGACAGGGCTTCCATACGCAGTATTTT. Translation gives CASSHPVGQGFHTQYF.

The sample holds a few counts of this clone. Possible read error: a much larger clone is one base away. This chain connects TRBV28 to TRBJ1-2, with D possibly matching TRBD1 (5 bases). Trimming left V 3 bases short and J 4 bases short, with 18 bases between. The CDR3 totals 16 residues. CDR1 and CDR2 from the germline V gene are MDHEN and SYDVKM. CDR3 residues: CASSLGVGEIPYGYTF. CDR3 DNA sequence: TGTGCCAGCAGTTTGGGGGTGGGGGAGATCCCCTATGGCTACACCTTC.

This clone came up many times. CDR3 sequence: CASSLIGGPLTYNEQFF. The CDR3 DNA follows: TGTGCCAGCAGCTTAATTGGGGGACCCCTTACCTACAATGAGCAGTTCTTC. The chain links TRBV7-3 to TRBJ2-1; D is perhaps TRBD1 or TRBD2 (5 bases each). Germline lookup yields CDR1 SGHTA and CDR2 FQGTGA. V was cut by 1 base and J by 2 bases, with 15 bases left in between. The CDR3 sequence is 17 residues long.

The gene calls are TRBV5-1 and TRBJ2-1; D ambiguous. This CDR3 has 15 amino acids. Between the trimmed V and J ends, which lost 6 bases and 5 bases, there was a span of 18 bases. Germline V gene sequence: CDR1 SGHRS, CDR2 YFSETQ. The CDR3 region is CASILGAGSNNEQFF. The CDR3 DNA reads as TGCGCCAGCATACTTGGAGCTGGGTCGAACAATGAGCAGTTCTTC.

Many counts were recorded for this clone. V is TRBV27 and J is TRBJ1-4, with unresolved D. V shed 6 bases and J shed 7 bases, with 12 bases lying between them. Germline V CDR1 and CDR2: MNHEY, SMNVEV (reference sequence). The CDR3 loop spans 13 amino acids. The CDR3 DNA reads as TGTGCCAGCAGCCGAAAAGGTAGTGAAAAACTGTTTTTT. Its translation is CASSRKGSEKLFF.

This clone showed up many times. The V and J genes are TRBV3-2 and TRBJ2-2; the table names TRBD2, a call not compared with the DNA. TRBV3-2 is classified as a pseudogene. The CDR3 contains 19 residues. The CDR3 here is CASSSPLGLAGEDTGELFF. As DNA, the CDR3 is TGTGCCAGCAGCTCCCCCCTGGGACTAGCGGGAGAGGACACCGGGGAGCTGTTTTTT.